This TCR beta chain was obtained from a study of post-analysis software for immune sequencing data (dated by TCRdb to between 2014 and 2016). At the level of the whole study: Disease courses on record covered relapsing-remitting, secondary progressive and progressive-relapsing multiple sclerosis, though some patients had no subtype annotation. A subset of samples was prepared in parallel using single-end sample barcoding, then pooled and co-amplified after Illumina adapter ligation. Patient repertoires were compared against roughly 12 previously published healthy control repertoires from donors aged about 6 to 26 years. Study-wide findings and limitations: Multiple sclerosis patients had significantly lower normalized Chao1 diversity than controls, a result that suggests substantial peripheral T-cell clonal expansion. A handful of TRBV segments, including TRBV5-6, TRBV5-1 and TRBV20-1, were significantly more frequent in patients than controls. When samples were clustered directly using the F measure, samples prepared in the same batch co-clustered strongly, which prompted a batch-effect correction. The multiple sclerosis patient group was slightly younger than the control group.

A remark on this clonotype: Which antigen it targets is not known. No much larger clone exists at a distance of one base, and base qualities are not known.

TCR beta repertoires were profiled from peripheral blood of 10 to 15 young patients with multiple sclerosis to demonstrate the VDJtools post-analysis software. The multiple sclerosis patients were children and adolescents between roughly 6 and 16 years of age. The method was PCR. Instrument on record: Illumina HiSeq 2500. Unique molecular identifiers were incorporated into TCR beta cDNA libraries to reduce PCR and sequencing biases. Per 1 to 10 million input T cells, approximately 500,000 cDNA molecules were obtained, such that each molecule approximated one T cell. The same protocol used for the earlier healthy control dataset was applied to prepare and sequence the patient libraries. Within a given batch, samples were prepared together, multiplexed and sequenced on the same HiSeq lane. The study's own analysis went as follows. Raw barcoded reads were processed with MIGEC, discarding single-read molecular identifier groups before consensus assembly and CDR3 extraction. Clonotype tables were post-analysed with VDJtools, and diversity was normalized by down-sampling all datasets to the smallest sample size. Repertoire overlap clustering matched CDR3 amino acid but not nucleotide sequences to correct batch-related cross-sample contamination. The public reads were run again by TCRdb, first through fastp at Q25 and then through MiXCR, and only productive beta chains were kept. Every distinct CDR3 protein forms one entry, paired with its most common genes and DNA. The V and J calls here are based on TCRdb, not the publication. Across this sample there are roughly 800,000 distinct CDR3 sequences, with roughly 30% seen only once. Around 0.56% of the sample goes to the ten largest clones.

The CDR3 starts with the cysteine, ends with the phenylalanine, and has 12 residues. Kept here is only the CDR3 DNA, which spans 36 bases and is read in frame from base 1. Relative to germline, V is 3 bases shorter and J is 8 bases shorter, with 8 bases between their ends. The sequenced material came from blood. The sequence came from a girl aged 5-17 years with multiple sclerosis. The sequence links TRBV12-3 or TRBV12-4 to TRBJ1-3; no D gene is confidently identified. The CDR3 corresponds to CASSFFGDTIYF. The nucleotides read TGTGCCAGCAGTTTTTTCGGTGACACCATATATTTT.